The 6 T cell receptor beta chains below come from one sample, sequenced in a study of blood T cell repertoires in COVID-19. Clones were sequenced by immunoSEQ multiplex PCR, and TCRdb holds only the in-frame ones, with some missing. This table holds hundreds of thousands of clones, less than 90% found once. The sequenced sample consisted of PBMCs or T cells enriched from blood (not recorded which). These receptors were collected from a woman in her fifties or sixties in a cohort exposed to, infected with or recovered from COVID-19 (not recorded which).

The J gene is TRBJ2-2, the V gene TRBV9; tentative D call: TRBD1 (5 bases). V lost 0 bases and J lost 3, with 12 bases in between. The V gene's germline CDR1 is SGDLS and CDR2 YYNGEE. The CDR3 is 16 residues long. CDR3 loop: CASSVGQGSYTGELFF. Here the CDR3 DNA reads TGTGCCAGCAGCGTAGGGCAGGGTTCATACACCGGGGAGCTGTTTTTT.

The gene calls are TRBV6-5 and TRBJ2-3; no definite D call. In germline, CDR1 is MNHEY, CDR2 SVGAGI. The CDR3 loop spans 15 amino acids. The ends were cut back, 4 bases at V and 0 bases at J, with 11 bases in the middle. The CDR3 is CASSFFPSSTDTQYF. The CDR3 DNA reads as TGTGCCAGCAGTTTTTTCCCCTCTAGCACAGATACGCAGTATTTT.

V usage is TRBV29-1 and J usage is TRBJ1-1; perhaps TRBD1 as D (6 bases). Germline-derived CDR1 and CDR2 are SQVTM and ANQGSEA. CDR3 length: 14 amino acids. Trimming stripped 6 bases from V and 1 base from J, with 15 bases between. The CDR3 DNA reads TGCAGCGTAGATAAACAGGGCCCGAACACTGAAGCTTTCTTT. Translating gives CSVDKQGPNTEAFF.

The chain carries TRBV11-1 and TRBJ2-3; D might be TRBD1 (5 bases). The CDR3 spans 14 residues. V lost 3 bases, J lost 0 bases, and 7 bases lay in between. The V gene's germline CDR1 is SGHAT and CDR2 FQDESV (reference sequence). The CDR3 DNA sequence: TGTGCCAGCAGCTTCAGGGTCAGCACAGATACGCAGTATTTT. It specifies CASSFRVSTDTQYF.

The chain links TRBV30 to TRBJ1-5, with 7 bases matching TRBD1. In germline, CDR1 is GTSNPN, CDR2 SVGIG (reference sequence). Trimming removed 2 bases from V and 3 bases from J; junction bases left unmatched: 1. This CDR3 is 13 amino acids long. This CDR3 reads CAWSRGHNQPQHF. The CDR3 DNA reads as TGTGCCTGGAGTAGGGGGCACAATCAGCCCCAGCATTTT.

The genes are TRBV5-4 and TRBJ1-4; 9 bases are a match to TRBD1. In germline, CDR1 is SGHNT, CDR2 YYREEE (reference sequence). The CDR3 length is 14 residues. With V trimmed by 2 bases and J by 7 bases, 3 bases remained unmatched. In DNA form, the CDR3 reads TGTGCCAGCAGCTTTGGACAGGGGCCTGAAAAACTGTTTTTT. It codes for CASSFGQGPEKLFF.